One and the same sample provided the 17 T cell receptor beta chains below, sequenced in a study of brain T cells in children with intractable seizures (dated by TCRdb to the early 2020s). This specimen's time point label, interpreted: blood from clinic visit 5 months post-surgery; TSC patient then seizure free. The library was produced with the immunoSEQ multiplex PCR assay. What TCRdb holds here is the immuneACCESS table cut down to in-frame rearrangements. Part of the clones is not present; checked against another copy, under half of the missing clones reflect an unresolved V gene, and the others are unexplained. The sample records a few hundred thousand clones, approximately 93% of which are singletons. About 6% of the sample belongs to the ten largest clones. The specimen was peripheral blood, collected around 5 months after surgery. The receptors here all came from a boy in the first two years of life with tuberous sclerosis and intractable seizures.

The chain has TRBV2 and TRBJ1-1; D unresolved. V shed 6 bases and J shed 3 bases, with 26 bases lying between them. The length of the CDR3 is 18 residues. Per germline, CDR1 SNHLY and CDR2 FYNNEI. CDR3 protein: CASSVGPLWGHYDTEAFF. In DNA form, the CDR3 reads TGTGCCAGCAGCGTAGGACCCCTTTGGGGTCACTACGACACTGAAGCTTTCTTT. The variable domain in full, completed from reference TRBV2 and TRBJ1-1, reads EPEVTQTPSHQVTQMGQEVILRCVPISNHLYFYWYRQILGQKVEFLVSFYNNEISEKSEIFDDQFSVERPDGSNFTLKIRSTKLEDSAMYFCASSVGPLWGHYDTEAFFGQGTRLTVV.

The CDR3 spells CASSLIWQETQYF. The CDR3 nucleotides are TGTGCCAGCAGTTTAATTTGGCAAGAGACCCAGTACTTC. The V and J genes are TRBV12-3 or TRBV12-4 and TRBJ2-5; D not certain. With 2 bases removed from V and 2 bases from J, the gap between germline ends came to 6 bases. CDR3 length: 13 residues.

Note on this clone: Other DNA sequences in the same sample also yield this CDR3. The J gene is TRBJ2-3, the V gene TRBV19, with TRBD2 matching over 9 bases. Germline-derived CDR1 and CDR2 are LNHDA and SQIVND (reference sequence). The CDR3 spans 14 residues. V dropped 6 bases and J dropped 0; count of bases not matched to a gene: 1. The CDR3 DNA is TGTGCCAGTAGGACTAGCGGTAGCACAGATACGCAGTATTTT. Its translation is CASRTSGSTDTQYF.

The rearrangement links TRBV27 to TRBJ2-7, with D uncertain. Germline CDR1 and CDR2: MNHEY and SMNVEV (reference sequence). Trimming removed 0 bases at V and 5 bases at J, with 11 bases between. The CDR3 totals 14 residues. CDR3 in DNA: TGTGCCAGCAGTTTATCTAAGGGCACCCACGAGCAGTACTTC. Translated, it gives CASSLSKGTHEQYF.

The chain joins TRBV7-3 to TRBJ2-1; perhaps TRBD1 as D (6 bases). There are 14 residues in the CDR3. Germline V lookup: CDR1 SGHTA, CDR2 FQGTGA. V gave up 3 bases and J gave up 8 bases, with 14 bases separating them. CDR3 region: CASSLAGRGDEQFF. CDR3 bases: TGTGCCAGCAGCTTGGCCGGCAGGGGCGATGAGCAGTTCTTC.

The CDR3 is CASSHLLAENIQYF. The CDR3, as DNA: TGCGCCAGCAGCCACCTACTAGCAGAAAACATTCAGTACTTC. This rearrangement joins TRBV4-1 to TRBJ2-4; possibly TRBD2 for D (6 bases). CDR1 is MGHRA, CDR2 YSYEKL, per germline. This CDR3 is 14 amino acids long. Trimming removed 3 bases from V and 5 bases from J, with 11 bases in between.

The rearrangement uses TRBV5-1 and TRBJ1-4, with unresolved D. This CDR3 is 15 amino acids long. Trimming stripped 3 bases from V and 5 bases from J, with 14 bases between. Per the germline V gene, CDR1 is SGHRS and CDR2 is YFSETQ. This chain's CDR3 is CASSSLAGVNEKLFF. CDR3 DNA: TGCGCCAGCAGCTCCTTGGCTGGGGTCAATGAAAAACTGTTTTTT.

The genes are TRBV15 and TRBJ1-1; D possibly corresponds to TRBD1 (6 bases). V lost 7 bases to trimming and J lost 1 base, with 7 bases between them. CDR3 length: 12 residues. The germline gives CDR1 LNHNV, CDR2 YYDKDF (reference sequence). DNA of the CDR3: TGTGCCACCAAGACAGGGAACACTGAAGCTTTCTTT. Residues: CATKTGNTEAFF.

The V call is TRBV7-3, the J call TRBJ1-1; D remains ambiguous. Germline assignment: CDR1 SGHTA and CDR2 FQGTGA. V was shortened by 3 bases and J by 2 bases, with 7 bases between the two germline ends. The CDR3 consists of 13 residues. CDR3 nucleotides: TGTGCCAGCAGCTTTTCAGATAACACTGAAGCTTTCTTT. As protein: CASSFSDNTEAFF.

J is TRBJ1-6 and V is TRBV6-5; 7 nucleotides line up with TRBD1. There are 15 residues in the CDR3. Looked up from germline, CDR1 is MNHEY and CDR2 is SVGAGI. J lost 7 bases, V lost 6 bases, and 9 bases had no gene match. The CDR3 sequence: CASSFGQAPNSPLHF. For the CDR3, the DNA is TGTGCCAGCAGCTTTGGACAGGCCCCAAATTCACCCCTCCACTTT.

The rearrangement links TRBV7-8 to TRBJ2-7; 14 nucleotides align to TRBD2. This CDR3 has 16 amino acids. Germline CDR1 reads SGHVS; CDR2 reads FQNEAQ. V lost 4 bases, J lost 4 bases, and 6 bases stayed unmatched. The DNA of the CDR3 is TGTGCCAGCAGCTGGATCGGGACTAGCGGGAGTTACGAGCAGTACTTC. This gives the protein CASSWIGTSGSYEQYF.

The chain is built from TRBV6-4 and TRBJ2-5, with D uncertain. V dropped 7 bases and J dropped 2 bases, with 5 bases sitting between them. The CDR3 contains 11 residues. The germline V gene encodes CDR1 MRHNA and CDR2 SNTAGT. The CDR3 bases are TGTGCCAGCATCCCACAAGAGACCCAGTACTTC. Encoded protein: CASIPQETQYF.

This clone was observed once. The J gene is TRBJ1-5, the V gene TRBV7-8; TRBD1 might be the D (6 bases). The V end was cut by 5 bases, the J end by 4 bases, with 12 bases between. CDR1 and CDR2 from the germline V gene are SGHVS and FQNEAQ. This CDR3 region has 14 residues. This chain's CDR3 is CASSPQGQNQPQHF. As DNA, the CDR3 is TGTGCCAGCAGCCCACAGGGTCAGAATCAGCCCCAGCATTTT.

V is TRBV7-2 and J is TRBJ2-4; D ambiguous. This CDR3 spans 13 amino acids. Germline V lookup: CDR1 SGHTA, CDR2 FQGNSA. Trimming pared 0 bases from V and 10 bases from J, leaving 10 bases between. Here the CDR3 reads CASSLAVPDIQYF. The CDR3 bases are TGTGCCAGCAGCTTAGCGGTACCGGATATTCAGTACTTC.

The V call is TRBV10-3, the J call TRBJ2-7; maybe TRBD2 (6 bases). The V gene lost 4 bases and the J gene lost 0 bases, with 13 bases spanning the gap. This CDR3 has 15 amino acids. CDR1 is ENHRY, CDR2 SYGVKD, per germline. CDR3 loop: CAISAGVTSSYEQYF. CDR3 DNA: TGTGCCATCAGTGCGGGAGTGACATCCTCCTACGAGCAGTACTTC.

V usage is TRBV13 and J usage is TRBJ1-5; perhaps TRBD1 as D (5 bases). The CDR3 has 15 amino acids. The germline gives CDR1 PRHDT, CDR2 FYEKMQ (reference sequence). The V end was cut by 0 bases, the J end by 0 bases, with 6 bases between. In nucleotides, the CDR3 is TGTGCCAGCAGCTTAGGAAGGGGTAGCAATCAGCCCCAGCATTTT. Translated, it gives CASSLGRGSNQPQHF.

The chain links TRBV23-1 to TRBJ1-2; D is ambiguous. TRBV23-1 is labeled an ORF, and its function is uncertain. Trimming removed 4 bases at V and 7 bases at J, with 7 bases between. CDR3 length: 11 residues. The CDR3, as DNA: TGCGCCAGCAGTCCCCTTCGTGGCTACACCTTC. This gives the protein CASSPLRGYTF.